This record looks at one T cell receptor beta chain sequence and its context. The record originates from a study of T cells after yellow fever vaccination. Via MiXCR, TCRdb re-called the 5' RACE reads, giving one row per CDR3 protein. The data contain about 320,000 distinct CDR3 sequences, about 10% of them singletons. Sequencing was performed on CD4+ T cells sorted from PBMCs, taken 45 days after the yellow fever booster vaccination. The receptor comes from a young man who received the YFV17D yellow fever vaccine.

CDR3 nucleotides: TGTGCCAGCAGCTTCGTCGGGGGGAACTCCTACGAGCAGTACGTC. It codes for CASSFVGGNSYEQYV. The chain carries TRBV7-8 and TRBJ2-7, with TRBD2 identical over 7 bases. Germline CDR1 is SGHVS and CDR2 is FQNEAQ. Trimming removed 3 bases from V and 0 bases from J; junction bases left unmatched: 5. CDR3 length equals 15 residues.